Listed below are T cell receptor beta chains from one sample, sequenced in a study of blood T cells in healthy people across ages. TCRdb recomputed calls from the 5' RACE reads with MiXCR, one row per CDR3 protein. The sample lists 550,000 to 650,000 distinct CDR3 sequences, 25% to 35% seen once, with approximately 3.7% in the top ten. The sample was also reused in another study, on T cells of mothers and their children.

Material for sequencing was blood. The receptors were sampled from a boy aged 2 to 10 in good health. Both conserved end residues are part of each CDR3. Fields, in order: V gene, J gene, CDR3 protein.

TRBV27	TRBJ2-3	CASSLYGQTTDTQYF
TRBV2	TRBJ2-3	CASRMGRSKYTQYF
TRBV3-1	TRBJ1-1	CASSQARILNTEAFF
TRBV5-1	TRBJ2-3	CASSSAGTSGGFTDTQYF
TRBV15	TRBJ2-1	CATRGLALDNEQFF
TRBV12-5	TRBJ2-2	CASGLVLAANTGELFF
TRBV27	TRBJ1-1	CASSRDRGRMNTEAFF
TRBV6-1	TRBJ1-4	CAGSEASSREKLFF
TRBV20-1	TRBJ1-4	CSARDQGREYEKLFF
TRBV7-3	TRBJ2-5	CASSSLAAPEGETQYF
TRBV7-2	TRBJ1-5	CASSFRGSQPQHF
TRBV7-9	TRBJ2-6	CASSPPGTGANVLTF
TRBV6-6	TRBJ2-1	CASSYAGGNNEQFF
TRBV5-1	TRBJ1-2	CASSLGGSDGYTF
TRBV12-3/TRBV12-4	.	CASMGGEQFF
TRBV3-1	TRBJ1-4	CASSLYRDSREKLFF
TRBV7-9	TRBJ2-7	CASSPSRAGEPEQYF
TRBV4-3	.	CASSLREGSTDEQFF
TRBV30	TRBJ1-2	CAWSVGDRYGYTF
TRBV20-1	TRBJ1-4	CSAMRENRGGKLFF
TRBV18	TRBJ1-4	CASSPGDGEKLFF
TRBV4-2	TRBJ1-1	CASSPPGAVGPNTEAFF
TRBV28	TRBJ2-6	CASSLDRGANVLTF
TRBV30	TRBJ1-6	CAWKRTRDSPLHF
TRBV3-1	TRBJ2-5	CASSQGGSRVETQYF
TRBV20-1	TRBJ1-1	CSARAGVMNTEAFF
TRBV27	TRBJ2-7	CASRNPGTGAYEQYF
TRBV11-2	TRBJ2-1	CASSFGGFSYNEQFF